The rows below give T cell receptor beta chains drawn from one sample of a study of a mutant IDH1 vaccine in newly diagnosed glioma. Only in-frame clones appear in the TCRdb table, and some are missing; sequencing was by immunoSEQ multiplex PCR. The sample holds 60,000 or so clones, approximately 91% seen once. These receptors' targets are unknown. The sample was PBMCs, taken from a glioma patient whose treatment included an IDH1 peptide vaccine. These TCRs come from a man aged 35 to 55 with glioma. Both conserved end residues are part of each CDR3. A D gene is named only where the DNA matches it firmly. Clone size, where shown, is once, few, many, or a class for clones that have expanded.

CDR3nt: TGTGCCAGCGGACCCTATGGCTACACCTTC; CDR3aa: CASGPYGYTF; abundance: NA; v_gene: TRBV28; d_gene: NA; j_gene: TRBJ1-2
CDR3nt: TGTGCCAGTAGTATGGGCGGACAGGGGTGGTCCGGGGAGCTGTTTTTT; CDR3aa: CASSMGGQGWSGELFF; abundance: NA; v_gene: TRBV19; d_gene: TRBD1; j_gene: TRBJ2-2
CDR3nt: TGTGCCAGCAGAACGACAGGGGGCATGGAAAGCAATCAGCCCCAGCATTTT; CDR3aa: CASRTTGGMESNQPQHF; abundance: once; v_gene: TRBV2; d_gene: TRBD1; j_gene: TRBJ1-5
CDR3nt: TGTGCCAGCAGGCAAGACCAAATACTAAACTATGGCTACACCTTC; CDR3aa: CASRQDQILNYGYTF; abundance: NA; v_gene: TRBV7-3; d_gene: NA; j_gene: TRBJ1-2
CDR3nt: TGCGCCAGCTCCCCCGCCGGGGGGTTGGTCACTGAAGCTTTCTTT; CDR3aa: CASSPAGGLVTEAFF; abundance: NA; v_gene: TRBV10-2; d_gene: NA; j_gene: TRBJ1-1
CDR3nt: TGCGCCAGCAGCGCCACAGGGGTCCCGGTCACAGATACGCAGTATTTT; CDR3aa: CASSATGVPVTDTQYF; abundance: NA; v_gene: TRBV5-1; d_gene: TRBD1; j_gene: TRBJ2-3
CDR3nt: TGTGCCAGCAGCAAGGGACAACTCGAAGGAGGGACCGGGGAGCTGTTTTTT; CDR3aa: CASSKGQLEGGTGELFF; abundance: NA; v_gene: TRBV21-1; d_gene: NA; j_gene: TRBJ2-2
CDR3nt: TGCGCCAGCAGCTCGCCGACAGGGTGGGAAGAGACCCAGTACTTC; CDR3aa: CASSSPTGWEETQYF; abundance: NA; v_gene: TRBV4-1; d_gene: TRBD1; j_gene: TRBJ2-5
CDR3nt: TGTGCCAGCGCTCCCCTAGCGTGGGCCGGGGAGCTGTTTTTT; CDR3aa: CASAPLAWAGELFF; abundance: NA; v_gene: TRBV7-2; d_gene: NA; j_gene: TRBJ2-2
CDR3nt: TGCGCCAGCAGCTTGGAGGAGGGGGCTAACTATGGCTACACCTTC; CDR3aa: CASSLEEGANYGYTF; abundance: once; v_gene: TRBV5-1; d_gene: NA; j_gene: TRBJ1-2